The 13 T cell receptor beta chains listed next were all sequenced from one sample in a study of blood T cells in healthy people across ages. PCR was performed a second time for roughly 7 to 11 cycles using a sample-barcoded 5' primer and a J-beta primer mix. TCRdb analysed the 5' RACE reads with MiXCR anew, one entry per CDR3 protein. The data contain about 1,000,000 distinct CDR3 sequences, 40% to 55% of them singletons. Sequences were obtained from blood. Receptor source: a woman between 55 and 75 years old in good health.

The sample holds a few counts of this clonotype. V usage is TRBV5-6 and J usage is TRBJ2-3; D remains unclear. The CDR3 consists of 15 residues. Germline-derived CDR1 and CDR2 are SGHDT and YYEEEE. Trimming cost V 1 base and J 7 bases, with 16 bases left between them. This chain's CDR3 is CASSLKQLSKYTQYF. CDR3 DNA sequence: TGTGCCAGCAGCTTGAAACAGCTAAGCAAATATACGCAGTATTTT.

This chain joins TRBV12-3 or TRBV12-4 and TRBJ2-5; 9 nucleotides line up with TRBD1. V lost 5 bases and J lost 2; bases outside the gene matches: 6. The length of the CDR3 is 15 residues. CDR3 sequence (DNA): TGTGCCAGCAGTCAGGACAGGGGCTGGCAAGAGACCCAGTACTTC. It is translated as CASSQDRGWQETQYF.

A few counts support this clonotype. The gene calls are TRBV12-3 or TRBV12-4 and TRBJ2-3; D unclear. The CDR3 has 11 residues. V was trimmed by 2 bases and J by 7 bases, leaving 4 bases between them. The CDR3 DNA sequence: TGTGCCAGCAGTTTACTCTATACGCAGTATTTT. Its protein product is CASSLLYTQYF.

This clonotype was counted a single time. V usage is TRBV7-6 and J usage is TRBJ2-1; 9 bases align to TRBD1. The ends lost 3 bases at V and 7 bases at J; junction bases unmatched: 4. Germline-derived CDR1 and CDR2 are SGHVS and FNYEAQ. The CDR3 is 14 amino acids. CDR3 bases: TGTGCCAGCAGCTTCCCGGACAGGGGTAATGAGCAGTTCTTC. Amino acids: CASSFPDRGNEQFF.

This chain uses TRBV12-3 or TRBV12-4 with TRBJ2-1; D is unclear. The CDR3 has 13 amino acids. The ends were cut back, 5 bases at V and 4 bases at J, with 9 bases in the middle. CDR3 residues: CASSARPYNEQFF. The DNA of the CDR3 is TGTGCCAGCAGTGCGCGACCGTACAATGAGCAGTTCTTC.

This CDR3 reads CASSDIISRTGVFF. In nucleotides, the CDR3 is TGTGCCAGCAGCGACATCATATCTAGGACAGGTGTGTTCTTC. V is TRBV2 and J is TRBJ2-1; TRBD1 agrees at 7 bases. This CDR3 spans 14 amino acids. The V gene's germline CDR1 is SNHLY and CDR2 FYNNEI. The trim removed 6 bases at V and 15 bases at J, leaving 17 bases unmatched.

The chain is built from TRBV4-1 and TRBJ2-4; the D is unclear. The CDR3 is 13 amino acids. V was clipped by 0 bases and J by 13 bases, with 13 bases between them. CDR1 MGHRA and CDR2 YSYEKL come from the germline V gene. The CDR3 nucleotides are TGCGCCAGCAGCCAAGATGGGGTCTTGGAGCAGTACTTC. Its translation is CASSQDGVLEQYF.

As to this clonotype: This may be a read error, as it is one base from a much larger clone. This chain connects TRBV9 to TRBJ2-1, with D unresolved. The CDR3 length is 16 residues. Trimming cost V 2 bases and J 9 bases, with 21 bases left between them. Germline CDR1 SGDLS, CDR2 YYNGEE. CDR3 amino acids: CASSVTADPMHSEQFF. CDR3 in DNA: TGTGCCAGCAGCGTGACTGCGGACCCCATGCACAGTGAGCAGTTCTTC. The variable domain in full, with the rest retrieved from reference TRBV9 and TRBJ2-1, is DSGVTQTPKHLITATGQRVTLRCSPRSGDLSVYWYQQSLDQGLQFLIQYYNGEERAKGNILERFSAQQFPDLHSELNLSSLELGDSALYFCASSVTADPMHSEQFFGPGTRLTVL.

The rearrangement uses TRBV30 and TRBJ1-2; D might be TRBD1 (6 bases). CDR1 and CDR2 from the germline V gene are GTSNPN and SVGIG (reference sequence). This CDR3 contains 12 residues. Trimming removed 8 bases at V and 6 bases at J, with 16 bases between. The CDR3 region has the DNA TGTGCCGGAGGTACAGGGACACATGGCTACACCTTC. It yields the protein CAGGTGTHGYTF.

The chain employs TRBV20-1 and TRBJ2-3, with 10 bases that match TRBD2. This CDR3 comprises 16 residues. Germline-derived CDR1 and CDR2 are DFQATT and SNEGSKA (reference sequence). J lost 2 bases, V lost 1 base, and 6 bases had no gene match. The CDR3 sequence is CSARGLAGVHTDTQYF. The DNA for the CDR3 is TGCAGTGCTAGAGGGCTAGCGGGGGTCCACACAGATACGCAGTATTTT.

The chain has TRBV12-3 or TRBV12-4 and TRBJ1-5; D perhaps matches TRBD1 (5 bases). V was clipped by 6 bases and J by 3 bases, with 15 bases between them. The CDR3 totals 15 residues. CDR3 DNA: TGTGCCAGCAGGCTTAGGGGCAGGGACAATCAGCCCCAGCATTTT. It is translated as CASRLRGRDNQPQHF.

A word on this clonotype: A single base separates this from a much larger clone, so it may be a read error. The V and J genes are TRBV27 and TRBJ2-1; no clear D. Germline CDR1 and CDR2: MNHEY and SMNVEV (reference sequence). V dropped 6 bases and J dropped 7 bases, with 4 bases sitting between them. The CDR3 is 10 amino acids. The CDR3 nucleotides are TGTGCCAGCAGGGTAAATGAGCAGTTCTTC. It translates to CASRVNEQFF.

This clonotype showed up just once. This CDR3 reads CASSVTMNTEAFF. The CDR3 DNA follows: TGCGCCAGCAGCGTAACCATGAACACTGAAGCTTTCTTT. This chain connects TRBV5-1 to TRBJ1-1, with D unresolved. This CDR3 contains 13 residues. The germline V gene has CDR1 SGHRS and CDR2 YFSETQ. The V end was cut by 4 bases, the J end by 0 bases, with 7 bases between.